The 3 T cell receptor beta chains reported below all come from one sample, sequenced in a study of response to subunit inactivated influenza vaccine. TCRdb reprocessed the RT-PCR reads via MiXCR and lists one record per CDR3 protein. The table records roughly 760,000 distinct CDR3 sequences, roughly 20% of them present only once. The input for sequencing was PBMCs from blood, taken roughly 5 days after vaccination. The origin of the receptors is a man between 45 and 60 years old who received an inactivated influenza vaccine.

This clonotype showed up just a few times. The chain employs TRBV12-3 or TRBV12-4 and TRBJ2-5; TRBD1 matches 9 bases. The ends lost 5 bases at V and 5 bases at J; junction bases unmatched: 6. The CDR3 loop spans 14 amino acids. CDR3 nucleotide sequence: TGTGCCAGCAGTGACCACAGGGGGCAGGAGACCCAGTACTTC. It yields the protein CASSDHRGQETQYF.

The chain joins TRBV6-2 or TRBV6-3 to TRBJ2-7; D is uncertain. This CDR3 is 13 amino acids long. Deletions cut 7 bases from V and 3 bases from J, with 13 bases between. Per the germline V gene, CDR1 is MNHEY and CDR2 is SVGEGT. CDR3 sequence: CASNRPIDYEQYF. The CDR3 region has the DNA TGTGCCAGCAATCGTCCAATCGACTACGAGCAGTACTTC.

The chain is built from TRBV10-3 and TRBJ2-1; 7 bases align to TRBD1. The V and J ends lost 6 bases and 7 bases, in that order; junction bases with no gene match: 9. CDR1 and CDR2 (germline): ENHRY, SYGVKD. The CDR3 runs 14 residues. CDR3 DNA sequence: TGTGCCATCAGAGCCGGGACAGAACCGAATGAGCAGTTCTTC. Its translation: CAIRAGTEPNEQFF.